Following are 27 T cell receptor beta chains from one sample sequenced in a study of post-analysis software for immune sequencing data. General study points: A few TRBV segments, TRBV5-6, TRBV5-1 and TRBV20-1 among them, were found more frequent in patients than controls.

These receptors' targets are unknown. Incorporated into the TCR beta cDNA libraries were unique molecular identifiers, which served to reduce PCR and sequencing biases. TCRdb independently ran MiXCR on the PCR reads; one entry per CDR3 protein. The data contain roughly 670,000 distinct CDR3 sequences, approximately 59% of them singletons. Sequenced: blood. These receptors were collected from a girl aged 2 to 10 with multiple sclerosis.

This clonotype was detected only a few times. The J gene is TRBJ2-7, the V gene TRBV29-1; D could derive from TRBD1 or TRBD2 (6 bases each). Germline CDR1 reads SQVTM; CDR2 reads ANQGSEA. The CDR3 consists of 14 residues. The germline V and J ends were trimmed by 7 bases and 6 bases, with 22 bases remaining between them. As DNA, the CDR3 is TGCAGCGCACTTCTCAGGGAACAGGGAGGCGAGCAGTACTTC. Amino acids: CSALLREQGGEQYF.

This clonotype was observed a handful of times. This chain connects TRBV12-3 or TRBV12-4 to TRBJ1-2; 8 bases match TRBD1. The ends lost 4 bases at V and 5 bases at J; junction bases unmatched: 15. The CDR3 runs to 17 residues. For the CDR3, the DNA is TGTGCCAGCAGTTCGATGGACAGGGTCCTCGTTCAGTATGGCTACACCTTC. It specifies CASSSMDRVLVQYGYTF.

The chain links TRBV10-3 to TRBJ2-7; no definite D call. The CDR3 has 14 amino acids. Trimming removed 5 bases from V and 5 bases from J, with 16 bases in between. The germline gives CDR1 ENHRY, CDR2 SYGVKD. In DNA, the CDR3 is TGTGCCATCAGTTCAGGTGGAGTGGGGAACGAGCAGTACTTC. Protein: CAISSGGVGNEQYF.

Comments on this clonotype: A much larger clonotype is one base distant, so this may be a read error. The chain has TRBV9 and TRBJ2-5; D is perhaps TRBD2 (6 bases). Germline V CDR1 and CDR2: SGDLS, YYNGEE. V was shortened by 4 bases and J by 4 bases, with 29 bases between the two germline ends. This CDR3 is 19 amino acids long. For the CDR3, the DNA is TGTGCCAGCAGCCCCTTTAGCGGCCTAGCGTTGAGGGGTGGAGAGACCCAGTACTTC. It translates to CASSPFSGLALRGGETQYF.

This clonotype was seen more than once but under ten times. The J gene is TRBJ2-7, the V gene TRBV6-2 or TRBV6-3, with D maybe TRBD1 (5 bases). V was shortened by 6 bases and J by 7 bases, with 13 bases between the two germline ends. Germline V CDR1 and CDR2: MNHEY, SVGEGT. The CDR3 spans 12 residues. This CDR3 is CASSDPQEEQYF. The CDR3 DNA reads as TGTGCCAGCAGCGACCCACAGGAAGAGCAGTACTTC.

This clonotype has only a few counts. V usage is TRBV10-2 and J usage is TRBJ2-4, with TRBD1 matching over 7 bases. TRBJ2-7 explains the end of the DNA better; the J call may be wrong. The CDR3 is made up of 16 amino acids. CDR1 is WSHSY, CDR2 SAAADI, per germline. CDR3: CASSPVRDSHLYEQYF. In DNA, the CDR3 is TGCGCCAGCAGCCCAGTACGGGACAGCCACCTTTACGAGCAGTACTTC.

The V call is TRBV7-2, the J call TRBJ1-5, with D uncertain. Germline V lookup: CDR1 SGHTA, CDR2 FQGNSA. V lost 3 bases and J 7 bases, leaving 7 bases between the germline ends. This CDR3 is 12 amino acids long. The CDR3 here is CASSFGFQPQHF. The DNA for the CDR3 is TGTGCCAGCAGCTTTGGTTTCCAGCCCCAGCATTTT.

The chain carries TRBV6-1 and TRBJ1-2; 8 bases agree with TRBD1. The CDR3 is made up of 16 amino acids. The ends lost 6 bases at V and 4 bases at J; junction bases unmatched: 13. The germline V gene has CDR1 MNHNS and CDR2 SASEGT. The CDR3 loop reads CASSGPVTGVTYGYTF. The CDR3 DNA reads TGTGCCAGCAGCGGCCCCGTGACAGGGGTTACCTATGGCTACACCTTC.

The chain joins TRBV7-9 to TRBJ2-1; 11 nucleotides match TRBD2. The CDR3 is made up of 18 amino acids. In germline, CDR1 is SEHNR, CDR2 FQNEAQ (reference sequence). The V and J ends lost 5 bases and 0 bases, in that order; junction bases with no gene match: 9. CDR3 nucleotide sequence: TGTGCCAGCAGCGCGACTAGCGGGGAGCCGAGCTCCTACAATGAGCAGTTCTTC. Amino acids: CASSATSGEPSSYNEQFF. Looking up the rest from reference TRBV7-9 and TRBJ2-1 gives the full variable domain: DTGVSQNPRHKITKRGQNVTFRCDPISEHNRLYWYRQTLGQGPEFLTYFQNEAQLEKSRLLSDRFSAERPKGSFSTLEIQRTEQGDSAMYLCASSATSGEPSSYNEQFFGPGTRLTVL.

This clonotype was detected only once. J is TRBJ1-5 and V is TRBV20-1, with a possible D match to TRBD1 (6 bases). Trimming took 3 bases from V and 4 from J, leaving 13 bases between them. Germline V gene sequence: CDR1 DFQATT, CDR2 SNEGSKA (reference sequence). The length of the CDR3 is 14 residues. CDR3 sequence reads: CSASRGALNQPQHF. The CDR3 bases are TGCAGTGCTAGTCGGGGGGCTCTTAATCAGCCCCAGCATTTT.

CDR3 residues: CASSQDPLGGQPQHF. CDR3 bases: TGTGCCAGCAGCCAAGATCCCTTAGGTGGTCAGCCCCAGCATTTT. The chain uses TRBV3-1 and TRBJ1-5; D gene ambiguous. CDR3 length: 15 residues. The V end was cut by 0 bases, the J end by 6 bases, with 12 bases between. Looked up from germline, CDR1 is LGHDT and CDR2 is YNNKEL (reference sequence).

In DNA form, the CDR3 reads TGTGCCAGCAGTTTAGAGGGACGGGGAAACACTGAAGCTTTCTTT. As protein: CASSLEGRGNTEAFF. The gene calls are TRBV12-3 or TRBV12-4 and TRBJ1-1, with D possibly TRBD1 on 5 matching bases. This CDR3 has 15 residues. Trimming pared 1 base from V and 2 bases from J, leaving 11 bases between.

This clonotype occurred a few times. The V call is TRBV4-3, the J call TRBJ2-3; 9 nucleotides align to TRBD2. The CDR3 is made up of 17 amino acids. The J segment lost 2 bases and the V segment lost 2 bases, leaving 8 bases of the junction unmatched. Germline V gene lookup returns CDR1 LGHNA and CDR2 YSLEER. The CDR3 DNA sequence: TGCGCCAGCAGCCAAAACTCTCTAGCGGGGTTCACAGATACGCAGTATTTT. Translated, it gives CASSQNSLAGFTDTQYF.

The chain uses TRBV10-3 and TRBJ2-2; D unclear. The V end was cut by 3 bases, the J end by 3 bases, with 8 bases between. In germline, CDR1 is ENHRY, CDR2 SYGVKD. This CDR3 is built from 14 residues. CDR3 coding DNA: TGTGCCATCAGTGAAAACAGCTACACCGGGGAGCTGTTTTTT. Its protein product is CAISENSYTGELFF.

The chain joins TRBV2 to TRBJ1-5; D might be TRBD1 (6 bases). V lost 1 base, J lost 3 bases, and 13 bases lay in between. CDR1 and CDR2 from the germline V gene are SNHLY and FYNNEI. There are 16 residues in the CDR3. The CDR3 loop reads CASSEEGQGNNQPQHF. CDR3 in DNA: TGTGCCAGCAGTGAAGAGGGGCAGGGGAACAATCAGCCCCAGCATTTT.

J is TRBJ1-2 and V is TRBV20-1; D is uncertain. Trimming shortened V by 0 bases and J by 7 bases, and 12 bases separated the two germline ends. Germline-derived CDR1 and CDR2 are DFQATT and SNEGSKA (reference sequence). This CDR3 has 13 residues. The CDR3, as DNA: TGCAGTGCTAGAGATAAGGGAGACTCTGGCTACACCTTC. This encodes CSARDKGDSGYTF.

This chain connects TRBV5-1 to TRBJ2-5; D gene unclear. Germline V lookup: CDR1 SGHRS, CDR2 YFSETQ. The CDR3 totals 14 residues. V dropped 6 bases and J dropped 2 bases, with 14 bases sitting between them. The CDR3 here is CASNYDGLQETQYF. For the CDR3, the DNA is TGCGCCAGCAACTATGACGGGCTTCAAGAGACCCAGTACTTC. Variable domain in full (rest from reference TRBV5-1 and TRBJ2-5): KAGVTQTPRYLIKTRGQQVTLSCSPISGHRSVSWYQQTPGQGLQFLFEYFSETQRNKGNFPGRFSGRQFSNSRSEMNVSTLELGDSALYLCASNYDGLQETQYFGPGTRLLVL.

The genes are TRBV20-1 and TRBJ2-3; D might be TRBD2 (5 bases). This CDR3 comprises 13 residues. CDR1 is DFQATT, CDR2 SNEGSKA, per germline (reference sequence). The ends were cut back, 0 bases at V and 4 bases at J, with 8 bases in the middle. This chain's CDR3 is CSAREEGPDTQYF. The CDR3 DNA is TGCAGTGCTAGAGAAGAGGGTCCAGATACGCAGTATTTT.

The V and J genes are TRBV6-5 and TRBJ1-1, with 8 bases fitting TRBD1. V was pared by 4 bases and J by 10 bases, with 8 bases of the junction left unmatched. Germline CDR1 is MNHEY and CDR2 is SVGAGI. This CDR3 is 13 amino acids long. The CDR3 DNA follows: TGTGCCAGCAGTTCCGGGACAGGACGGAGAGCTTTCTTT. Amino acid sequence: CASSSGTGRRAFF.

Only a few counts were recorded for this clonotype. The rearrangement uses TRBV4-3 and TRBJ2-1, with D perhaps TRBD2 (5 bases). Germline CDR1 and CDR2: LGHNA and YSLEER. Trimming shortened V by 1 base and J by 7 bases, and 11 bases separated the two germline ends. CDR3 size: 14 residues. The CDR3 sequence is CASSQGGLRNEQFF. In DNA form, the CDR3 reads TGCGCCAGCAGCCAAGGAGGGTTAAGAAATGAGCAGTTCTTC.

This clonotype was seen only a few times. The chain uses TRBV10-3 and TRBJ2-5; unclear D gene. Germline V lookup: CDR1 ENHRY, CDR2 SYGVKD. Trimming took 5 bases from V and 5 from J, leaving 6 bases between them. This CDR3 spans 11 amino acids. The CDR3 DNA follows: TGTGCCATCAGTACAGCGGAGACCCAGTACTTC. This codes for CAISTAETQYF.

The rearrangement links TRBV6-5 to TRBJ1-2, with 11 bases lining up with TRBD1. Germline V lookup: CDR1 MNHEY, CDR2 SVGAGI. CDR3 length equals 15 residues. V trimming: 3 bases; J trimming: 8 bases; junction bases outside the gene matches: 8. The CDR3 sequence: CASSYGTGGIGGYTF. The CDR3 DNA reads TGTGCCAGCAGTTATGGGACAGGGGGGATCGGCGGCTACACCTTC.

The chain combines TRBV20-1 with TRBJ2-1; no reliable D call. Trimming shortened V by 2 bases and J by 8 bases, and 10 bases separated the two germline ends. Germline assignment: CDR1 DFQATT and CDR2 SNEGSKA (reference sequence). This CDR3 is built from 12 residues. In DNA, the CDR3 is TGCAGTGCTAGACGGGCAAGTGATGAGCAGTTCTTC. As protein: CSARRASDEQFF.

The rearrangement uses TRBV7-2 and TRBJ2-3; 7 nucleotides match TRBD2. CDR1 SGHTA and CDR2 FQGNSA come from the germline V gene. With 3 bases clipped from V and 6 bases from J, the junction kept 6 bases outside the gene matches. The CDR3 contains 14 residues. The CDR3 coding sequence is TGTGCCAGCAGCTTGGGAGGGTCCAGGGATACGCAGTATTTT. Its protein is CASSLGGSRDTQYF.

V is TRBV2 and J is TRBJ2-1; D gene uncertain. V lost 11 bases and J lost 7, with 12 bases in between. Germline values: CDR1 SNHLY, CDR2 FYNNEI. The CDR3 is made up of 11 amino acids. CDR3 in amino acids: CASEGRNEQFF. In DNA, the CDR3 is TGTGCCTCAGAAGGTAGGAATGAGCAGTTCTTC.

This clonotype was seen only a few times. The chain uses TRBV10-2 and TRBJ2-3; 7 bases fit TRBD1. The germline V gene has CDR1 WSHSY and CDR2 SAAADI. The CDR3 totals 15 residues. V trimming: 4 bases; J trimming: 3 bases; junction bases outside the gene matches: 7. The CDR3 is CASSVTGSKTDTQYF. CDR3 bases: TGCGCCAGCAGTGTGACAGGGTCTAAAACAGATACGCAGTATTTT.

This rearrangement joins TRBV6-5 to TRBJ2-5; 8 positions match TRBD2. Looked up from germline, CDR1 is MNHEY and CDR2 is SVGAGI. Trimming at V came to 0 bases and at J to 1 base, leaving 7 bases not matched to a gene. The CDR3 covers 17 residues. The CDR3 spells CASSYSQGSGIQETQYF. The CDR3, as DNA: TGTGCCAGCAGTTACTCGCAAGGTAGCGGGATCCAAGAGACCCAGTACTTC.